Listed below are T cell receptor beta chains from one sample, sequenced in a study of T cells in Graves' hyperthyroidism and ophthalmopathy. TCRdb itself ran the multiplex PCR reads through MiXCR, one entry per CDR3 protein. The repertoire holds 300,000 to 450,000 distinct CDR3 sequences, with around 13% as singletons. The specimen sequenced was blood. The receptors here all came from a young woman with Graves' hyperthyroidism. CDR3s include the opening cysteine and the closing phenylalanine or tryptophan. The D gene is left open where the match is weak. Size is omitted from some rows. Given values are once, few, many or a class for expanded clones.

v_call	clone_size	j_call	d_call	cdr3_aa	cdr3_nt
TRBV7-8	many	TRBJ2-2	TRBD2	CASSLLPGLADTGELFF	TGTGCCAGCAGCTTACTACCGGGACTAGCGGACACCGGGGAGCTGTTTTTT
TRBV29-1	many	TRBJ2-3	NA	CSVATGLPSFGDTQYF	TGCAGCGTTGCCACAGGGTTACCGTCCTTCGGAGATACGCAGTATTTT
TRBV7-2	many	TRBJ2-7	NA	CASSLSGGSSYEQYF	TGTGCCAGCAGTCTCTCAGGAGGTAGCTCCTACGAGCAGTACTTC
TRBV20-1	many	TRBJ2-1	TRBD2	CSAPYSSGADNEQFF	TGCAGTGCCCCCTATTCTAGCGGGGCGGACAATGAGCAGTTCTTC
TRBV6-1	few	TRBJ1-4	NA	CASTLRATNEKLFF	TGTGCCAGCACATTAAGAGCAACTAATGAAAAACTGTTTTTT
TRBV20-1	NA	TRBJ2-2	NA	CSAREGSDAGELFF	TGCAGTGCTAGAGAAGGGTCCGATGCCGGGGAGCTGTTTTTT
TRBV5-8	NA	TRBJ1-3	TRBD1	CASSVPTGAGNTIYF	TGTGCCAGCAGCGTACCGACAGGGGCCGGAAACACCATATATTTT
TRBV20-1	many	TRBJ2-3	NA	CSVPQGPPPDTQYF	TGCAGTGTCCCACAGGGTCCCCCCCCAGATACGCAGTATTTT
TRBV28	NA	TRBJ1-4	NA	CASSFSGSANEKLFF	TGTGCCAGCAGTTTTTCGGGGTCGGCTAATGAAAAACTGTTTTTT
TRBV28	many	TRBJ1-1	NA	CASTTMNTEAFF	TGTGCCAGCACCACGATGAACACTGAAGCTTTCTTT
TRBV11-2	many	TRBJ2-1	NA	CASSLALPPGEQFF	TGTGCCAGCAGCTTAGCTCTTCCGCCGGGGGAGCAGTTCTTC
TRBV10-3	NA	TRBJ2-5	NA	CAISVRGTAQYF	TGTGCCATCAGTGTCCGGGGAACGGCCCAGTACTTC
TRBV7-8	few	TRBJ2-1	TRBD2	CASSQGLAGGDEQFF	TGCGCCAGCAGCCAAGGACTAGCGGGAGGGGATGAGCAGTTCTTC
TRBV28	many	TRBJ2-7	NA	CASSRPGPTYEQYF	TGTGCCAGCAGCCGGCCGGGGCCCACCTACGAGCAGTACTTC
TRBV7-8	NA	TRBJ2-2	NA	CASSYDPRATGELFF	TGTGCCAGCAGCTATGACCCCAGAGCAACCGGGGAGCTGTTTTTT
TRBV4-3	NA	TRBJ1-6	TRBD1	CASSLRQGAPQLDNSPLHF	TGCGCCAGCAGCCTAAGACAGGGAGCGCCCCAACTGGATAATTCACCCCTCCACTTT
TRBV28	many	TRBJ1-5	NA	CASTLGGSPNQPQHF	TGTGCCAGCACCCTAGGGGGAAGTCCCAATCAGCCCCAGCATTTT
TRBV6-1	many	TRBJ1-3	NA	CASSDRARNTIYF	TGTGCCAGCAGTGACAGGGCGAGGAACACCATATATTTT
TRBV18	many	TRBJ2-2	TRBD1	CASSPGTGFAGELFF	TGTGCCAGCTCACCTGGGACAGGTTTTGCCGGGGAGCTGTTTTTT
TRBV7-9	few	TRBJ1-1	NA	CASSSPRRAVSYTEAFF	TGTGCCAGCAGCTCGCCGAGGAGGGCAGTAAGTTATACTGAAGCTTTCTTT
TRBV6-2/TRBV6-3	many	TRBJ2-5	TRBD2	CASSSLDTTSGETQYF	TGTGCCAGCAGTTCCCTCGATACCACTAGCGGAGAGACCCAGTACTTC
TRBV7-2	many	TRBJ2-1	NA	CASSSYAWGYNEQFF	TGTGCCAGCAGCTCCTATGCCTGGGGGTACAATGAGCAGTTCTTC
TRBV3-1	many	TRBJ1-3	NA	CASSQGRSLSGNTIYF	TGTGCCAGCAGCCAAGGGAGGAGCCTCTCTGGAAACACCATATATTTT